These T cell receptor beta chains were read from a single sample in a study of OX40 agonist ivuxolimab in advanced cancers. Libraries were prepared by immunoSEQ multiplex PCR; TCRdb keeps only in-frame clonotypes and omits some of them. The sample has approximately 20,000 clones, just under 90% seen once. Sequencing was performed on CD4+ or CD8+ T cells sorted from blood, taken in a trial of the OX40 agonist ivuxolimab. The source of these receptors is an adult with an advanced solid tumor such as melanoma, head and neck, liver or kidney cancer. Both conserved end residues are part of each CDR3. The order of the fields is CDR3 DNA, CDR3 protein, V gene, J gene, D gene, clone size. A D gene is named only where the DNA matches it firmly. The size entry is marked missing in some rows and otherwise reads once, few, many or a size class.

TGTGCCAGCGGGGACGGTGAAGCTTTCTTT,CASGDGEAFF,TRBV2,TRBJ1-1,.,.
TGTGCCAGTAGTAATAACGCTCGAGGGGCAGATACGCAGTATTTT,CASSNNARGADTQYF,TRBV19,TRBJ2-3,.,.
TGTGCCAGCTCACCCCAACAGGACAGCTACGAGCAGTACTTC,CASSPQQDSYEQYF,TRBV18,TRBJ2-7,.,.
TGCGCCAGCAGCTTGGCCTACGGCAGGTACGAGCAGTACTTC,CASSLAYGRYEQYF,TRBV5-1,TRBJ2-7,.,.
TGTGCCACCAGCAATCCAGGGGGGGATAGCAATCAGCCCCAGCATTTT,CATSNPGGDSNQPQHF,TRBV15,TRBJ1-5,TRBD1,.
TGTGCCAGCAGCTTAGCCTTTTTCGGCCAGGGCGCAGATACGCAGTATTTT,CASSLAFFGQGADTQYF,TRBV7-2,TRBJ2-3,.,.
TGTGCCACCTTAGCCAAAAACATTCAGTACTTC,CATLAKNIQYF,TRBV19,TRBJ2-4,.,.
TGTGCCAGCAGTGAAATCAGGGGGATCGTTCAGCCCCAGCATTTT,CASSEIRGIVQPQHF,TRBV6-1,TRBJ1-5,TRBD1,.
TGTGCCAGCAGTTACGATGTGGGGGGCTCCTACGAGCAGTACTTC,CASSYDVGGSYEQYF,TRBV6-6,TRBJ2-7,.,.
TGTGCCAGTGGGACAGGTCTTGGGGATTTGAACACTGAAGCTTTCTTT,CASGTGLGDLNTEAFF,TRBV19,TRBJ1-1,TRBD1,.
TGCAGCGTTGGCCCCGGGGGATACACCGGGGAGCTGTTTTTT,CSVGPGGYTGELFF,TRBV29-1,TRBJ2-2,.,.
TGTGCCAGCAGCTTAGACAGGGGGAGCACAGATACGCAGTATTTT,CASSLDRGSTDTQYF,TRBV11-2,TRBJ2-3,TRBD1,once
TGTGCCAGCAGTTTATTCACTAGCGGGGGTTTGACAGATACGCAGTATTTT,CASSLFTSGGLTDTQYF,TRBV28,TRBJ2-3,TRBD2,.
TGTGCCAGCAGCGTAGGACAAAGCACTGAAGCTTTCTTT,CASSVGQSTEAFF,TRBV9,TRBJ1-1,.,medium-sized
TGTGCCAGCAGTCGCAGCTCCTACGAGCAGTACTTC,CASSRSSYEQYF,TRBV6-1,TRBJ2-7,.,.
TGTGCCACCAGCAGAGATGTGGCCGGAGGTCAGCCCCAGCATTTT,CATSRDVAGGQPQHF,TRBV15,TRBJ1-5,.,.
TGTGCCAGCAGTTACGGTTTCCCGGGCACCACCTACGAGCAGTACTTC,CASSYGFPGTTYEQYF,TRBV6-5,TRBJ2-7,.,.
TGTGCCAGCAGCTCCGGGACAGGGGGCTACGAGCAGTACTTC,CASSSGTGGYEQYF,TRBV9,TRBJ2-7,TRBD1,.
TGCGCCAGCAACCAAGATTTGCTTCGGTTTGGACAGACGAACACTGAAGCTTTCTTT,CASNQDLLRFGQTNTEAFF,TRBV4-3,TRBJ1-1,.,once
TGTGCCAGCAGCTTCGGTCAGGGGAGCAACTACGAGCAGTACTTC,CASSFGQGSNYEQYF,TRBV7-9,TRBJ2-7,.,.
TGCGCCAGCAGCCAAGAATTAGGTGGCAATGAGCAGTTCTTC,CASSQELGGNEQFF,TRBV4-1,TRBJ2-1,.,few
TGTGCCAGCACAAACTCCTACGAGCAGTACTTC,CASTNSYEQYF,TRBV21-1,TRBJ2-7,.,.
TGTGCCAGTAGACCGGGACCGTCCAACACTGAAGCTTTCTTT,CASRPGPSNTEAFF,TRBV19,TRBJ1-1,.,.
TGTGCCAGCAGCTTAGTTCGGGGGCCCAGCAATCAGCCCCAGCATTTT,CASSLVRGPSNQPQHF,TRBV7-8,TRBJ1-5,.,.
TGTGCCAGCAGCTTAAGCCAGGACACTGAAGCTTTCTTT,CASSLSQDTEAFF,TRBV7-9,TRBJ1-1,.,.
TGTGCCAGCTCACCCCGAGCGGGACAGGGTGTACTCCACGAGCAGTACTTC,CASSPRAGQGVLHEQYF,TRBV18,TRBJ2-7,TRBD1,.
TGTGCCTCTCGGGACAGCATGAACACTGAAGCTTTCTTT,CASRDSMNTEAFF,TRBV19,TRBJ1-1,TRBD1,few
TGTGCCAGTAGTATGGACAGGTCCTCTGGGGCCAACGTCCTGACTTTC,CASSMDRSSGANVLTF,TRBV19,TRBJ2-6,TRBD1,.
TGTGCCAGCAGCTTCGCCTCTGCACCGAAGGGGGAAAAACTGTTTTTT,CASSFASAPKGEKLFF,TRBV7-9,TRBJ1-4,.,.
TGCGCCAGCAGACACCGGGACAGGGGGATTAGTGGTGAAGCTTTCTTT,CASRHRDRGISGEAFF,TRBV4-3,TRBJ1-1,TRBD1,.
TGTGCCAGCAGCCTGCCTTCGGACGGGAACACTGAAGCTTTCTTT,CASSLPSDGNTEAFF,TRBV7-8,TRBJ1-1,.,few